This T cell receptor beta chain emerged from a study of T-cell reconstitution after alpha-beta-depleted transplantation in children. Study-wide results and caveats: At around two months after transplant, the alpha-beta T cells were reportedly derived from several hundred expanded clones that came from non-depleted graft cells. Elevated TCRbeta diversity at day 60 was traced, in some patients, to surviving recipient T cells and thymic progenitors. Newly made T cells mostly supplied T-cell counts and diversity one year after transplant.

The CDR3 has 16 residues. V gave up 9 bases and J gave up 2 bases, with 20 bases separating them. CDR1 and CDR2 from the germline V gene are MNHNS and SASEGT. TCRbeta library preparation incorporated unique molecular identifiers. MiXCR, applied by TCRdb to the PCR reads, yields one record per CDR3 protein. The table shows 500,000 to 650,000 distinct CDR3 sequences, with 13% occurring only once. Turning to this clonotype: Its antigen is not known.

This chain joins TRBV6-1 and TRBJ2-1, with a weak D call TRBD2 (7 bases). Sequencing was performed on PBMCs, mostly from graft donor cells, taken 360 days after TCRalphabeta/CD19-depleted stem cell transplant. The TCR originated in a male patient aged 10-17 years who had a stem cell transplant for acute myeloid leukemia, so the T cells may come from the graft donor. Here the CDR3 DNA reads TGTGCCAGTAGAGGGGGGGCGGGAGTAACCTACAATGAGCAGTTCTTC. Translation: CASRGGAGVTYNEQFF.